This TCR beta chain was captured by sequencing in a study of shared clonotypes between healthy human individuals. Overall study: For every donor, three CD4 naive, three CD4 memory, two CD8 naive and one CD8 memory plates were used.

Trimming removed 5 bases from V and 2 bases from J; junction bases left unmatched: 2. Per the germline V gene, CDR1 is SEHNR and CDR2 is FQNEAQ (reference sequence). This CDR3 has 14 residues. Sorted-subset replicate PCRs used 200 ng of genomic DNA. This amount corresponded to 30,000 to 35,000 T cell genomes. The data were produced by immunoSEQ multiplex PCR, yet TCRdb's version contains in-frame clones alone and is incomplete. The sample comprises roughly 2,500,000 clones, approximately 94% of which are singletons, and more than 0.35% rests with the top ten. The TCR comes from a young man in good health. Some clones in this sample may be carry-over from other donors' samples. The chain combines TRBV7-9 with TRBJ1-3; 8 positions agree with TRBD1. The sample consisted of naive CD4+ T cells from PBMCs. Documented subset: CD45RA+ positively selected. The chain's CDR3 is CASSVTGAGNTIYF. The CDR3 nucleotides read TGTGCCAGCAGCGTGACAGGGGCTGGAAACACCATATATTTT.